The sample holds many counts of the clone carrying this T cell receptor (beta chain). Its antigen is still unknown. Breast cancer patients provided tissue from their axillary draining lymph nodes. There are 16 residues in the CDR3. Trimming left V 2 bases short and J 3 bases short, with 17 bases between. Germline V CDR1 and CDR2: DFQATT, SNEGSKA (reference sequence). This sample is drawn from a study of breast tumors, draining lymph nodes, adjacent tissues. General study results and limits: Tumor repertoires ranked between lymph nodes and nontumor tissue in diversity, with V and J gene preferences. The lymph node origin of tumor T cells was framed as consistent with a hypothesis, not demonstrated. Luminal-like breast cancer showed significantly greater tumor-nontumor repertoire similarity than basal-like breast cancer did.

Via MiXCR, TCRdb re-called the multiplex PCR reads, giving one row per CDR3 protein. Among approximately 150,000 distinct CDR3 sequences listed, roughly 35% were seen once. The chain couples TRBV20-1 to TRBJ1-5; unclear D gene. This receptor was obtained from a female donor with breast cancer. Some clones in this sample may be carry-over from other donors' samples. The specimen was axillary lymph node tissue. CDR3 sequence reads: CSARSLRIFDNQPQHF. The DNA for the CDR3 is TGCAGTGCTAGATCTTTGAGGATATTCGACAATCAGCCCCAGCATTTT.